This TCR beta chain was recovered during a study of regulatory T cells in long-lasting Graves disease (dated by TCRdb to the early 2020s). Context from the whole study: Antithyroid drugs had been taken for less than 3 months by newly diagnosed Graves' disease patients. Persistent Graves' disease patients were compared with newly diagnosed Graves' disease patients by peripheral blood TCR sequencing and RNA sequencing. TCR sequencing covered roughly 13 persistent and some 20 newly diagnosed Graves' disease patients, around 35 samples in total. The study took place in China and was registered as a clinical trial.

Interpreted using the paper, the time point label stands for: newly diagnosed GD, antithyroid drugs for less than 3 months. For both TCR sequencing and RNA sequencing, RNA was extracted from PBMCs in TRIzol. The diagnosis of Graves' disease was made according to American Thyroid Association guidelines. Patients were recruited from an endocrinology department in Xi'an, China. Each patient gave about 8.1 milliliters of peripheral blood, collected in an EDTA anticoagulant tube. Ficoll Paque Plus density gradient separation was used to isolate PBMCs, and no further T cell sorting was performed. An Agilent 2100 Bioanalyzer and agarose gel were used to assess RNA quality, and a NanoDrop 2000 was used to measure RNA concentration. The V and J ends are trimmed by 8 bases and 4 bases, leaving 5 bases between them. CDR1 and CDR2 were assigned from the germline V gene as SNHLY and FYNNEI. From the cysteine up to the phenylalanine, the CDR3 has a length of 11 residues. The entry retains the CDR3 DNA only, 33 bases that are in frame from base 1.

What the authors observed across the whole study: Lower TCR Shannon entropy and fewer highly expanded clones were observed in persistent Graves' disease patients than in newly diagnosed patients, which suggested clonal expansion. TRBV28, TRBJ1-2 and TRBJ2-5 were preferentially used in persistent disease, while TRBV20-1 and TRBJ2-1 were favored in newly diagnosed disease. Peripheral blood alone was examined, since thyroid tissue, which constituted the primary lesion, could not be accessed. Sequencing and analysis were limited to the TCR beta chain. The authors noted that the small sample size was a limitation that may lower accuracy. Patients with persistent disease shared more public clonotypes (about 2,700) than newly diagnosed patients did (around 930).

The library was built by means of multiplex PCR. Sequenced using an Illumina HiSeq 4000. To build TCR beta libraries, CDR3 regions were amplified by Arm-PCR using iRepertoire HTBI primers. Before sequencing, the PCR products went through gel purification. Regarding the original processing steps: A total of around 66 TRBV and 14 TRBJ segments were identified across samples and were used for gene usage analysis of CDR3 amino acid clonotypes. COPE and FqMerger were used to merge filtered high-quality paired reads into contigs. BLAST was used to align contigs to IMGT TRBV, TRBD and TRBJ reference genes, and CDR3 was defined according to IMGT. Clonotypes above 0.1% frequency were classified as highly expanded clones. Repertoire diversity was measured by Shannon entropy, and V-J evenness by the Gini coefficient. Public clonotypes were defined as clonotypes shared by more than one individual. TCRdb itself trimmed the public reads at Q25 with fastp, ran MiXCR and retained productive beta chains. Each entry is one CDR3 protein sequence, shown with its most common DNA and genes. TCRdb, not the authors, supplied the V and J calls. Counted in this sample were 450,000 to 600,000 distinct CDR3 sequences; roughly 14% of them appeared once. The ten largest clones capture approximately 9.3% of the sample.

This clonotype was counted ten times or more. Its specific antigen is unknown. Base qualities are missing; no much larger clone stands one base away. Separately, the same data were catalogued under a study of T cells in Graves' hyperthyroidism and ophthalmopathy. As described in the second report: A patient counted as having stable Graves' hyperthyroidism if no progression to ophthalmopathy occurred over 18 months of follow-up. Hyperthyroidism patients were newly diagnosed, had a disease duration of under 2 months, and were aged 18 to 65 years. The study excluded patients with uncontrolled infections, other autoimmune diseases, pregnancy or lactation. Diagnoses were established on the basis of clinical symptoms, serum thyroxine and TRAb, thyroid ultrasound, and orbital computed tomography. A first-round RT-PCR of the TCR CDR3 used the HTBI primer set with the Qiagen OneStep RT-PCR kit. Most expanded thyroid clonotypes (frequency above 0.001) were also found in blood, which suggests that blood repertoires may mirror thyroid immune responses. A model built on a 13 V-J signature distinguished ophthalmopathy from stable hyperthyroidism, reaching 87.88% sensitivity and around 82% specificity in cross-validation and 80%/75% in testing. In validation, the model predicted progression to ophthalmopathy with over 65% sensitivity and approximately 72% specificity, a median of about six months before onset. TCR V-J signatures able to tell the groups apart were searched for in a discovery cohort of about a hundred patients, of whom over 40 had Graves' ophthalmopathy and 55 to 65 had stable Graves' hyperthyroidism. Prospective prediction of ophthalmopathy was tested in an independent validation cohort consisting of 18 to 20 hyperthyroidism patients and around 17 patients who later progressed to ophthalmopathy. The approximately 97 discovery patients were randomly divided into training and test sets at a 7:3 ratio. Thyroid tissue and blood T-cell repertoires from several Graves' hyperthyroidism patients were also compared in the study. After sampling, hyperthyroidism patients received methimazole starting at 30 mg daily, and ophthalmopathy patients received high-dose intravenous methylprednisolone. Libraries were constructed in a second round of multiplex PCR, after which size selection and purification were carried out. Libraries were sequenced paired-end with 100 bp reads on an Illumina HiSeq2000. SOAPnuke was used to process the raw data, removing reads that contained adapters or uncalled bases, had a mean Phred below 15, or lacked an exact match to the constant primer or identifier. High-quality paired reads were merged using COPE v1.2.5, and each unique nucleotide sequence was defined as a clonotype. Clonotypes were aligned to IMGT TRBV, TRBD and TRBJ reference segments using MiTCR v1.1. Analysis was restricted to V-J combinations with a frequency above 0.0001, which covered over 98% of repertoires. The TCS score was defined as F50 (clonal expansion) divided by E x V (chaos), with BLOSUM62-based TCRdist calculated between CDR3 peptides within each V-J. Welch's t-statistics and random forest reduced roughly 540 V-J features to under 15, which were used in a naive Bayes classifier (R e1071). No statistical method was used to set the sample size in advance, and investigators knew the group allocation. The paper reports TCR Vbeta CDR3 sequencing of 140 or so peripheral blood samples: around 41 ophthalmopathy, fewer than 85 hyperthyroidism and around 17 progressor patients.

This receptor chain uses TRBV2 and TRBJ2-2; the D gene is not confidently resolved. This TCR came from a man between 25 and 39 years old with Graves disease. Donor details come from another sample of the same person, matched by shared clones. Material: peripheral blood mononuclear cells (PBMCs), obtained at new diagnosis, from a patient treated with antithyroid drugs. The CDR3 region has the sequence CASGPTGELFF. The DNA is TGTGCCAGCGGTCCCACCGGGGAGCTGTTTTTT. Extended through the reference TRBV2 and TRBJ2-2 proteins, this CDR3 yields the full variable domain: EPEVTQTPSHQVTQMGQEVILRCVPISNHLYFYWYRQILGQKVEFLVSFYNNEISEKSEIFDDQFSVERPDGSNFTLKIRSTKLEDSAMYFCASGPTGELFFGEGSRLTVL.